This T cell receptor beta chain was retrieved from a study of Graves' ophthalmopathy and Graves' hyperthyroidism. Ophthalmopathic donors had moderate-to-severe activity, CAS ≥3 and NOSPECS ≥4, with disease that had lasted under 3 months. PBMCs were obtained from 10 ml of fresh peripheral blood. Beta-chain TCR CDR3 regions were amplified from RNA transcripts. The library came from an HTBI-primed first-round RT-PCR and a second-round multiplex PCR. TCRdb fed the multiplex PCR reads into MiXCR, producing one record per CDR3 protein. The sample shows about 700,000 distinct CDR3 sequences, around 40% of them seen only once. This CDR3 region has 13 residues. J lost 8 bases, V lost 6 bases, and 7 bases had no gene match. CDR1 and CDR2 (germline): MNHEY, SMNVEV (reference sequence). Study-wide findings and caveats: As the model predicted ophthalmopathy progression, it achieved a sensitivity of approximately 65% and a specificity of approximately 72%.

This clonotype has just a few counts. Antigen unknown. The clonotype comes from an adult man with Graves' ophthalmopathy. Source material: peripheral blood. The V gene is TRBV27, the J gene TRBJ1-2; 9 bases are a match to TRBD1. Here the CDR3 reads CASRGTGLGGYTF. In DNA form, the CDR3 reads TGTGCCAGCAGGGGGACAGGGCTTGGGGGCTACACCTTC.